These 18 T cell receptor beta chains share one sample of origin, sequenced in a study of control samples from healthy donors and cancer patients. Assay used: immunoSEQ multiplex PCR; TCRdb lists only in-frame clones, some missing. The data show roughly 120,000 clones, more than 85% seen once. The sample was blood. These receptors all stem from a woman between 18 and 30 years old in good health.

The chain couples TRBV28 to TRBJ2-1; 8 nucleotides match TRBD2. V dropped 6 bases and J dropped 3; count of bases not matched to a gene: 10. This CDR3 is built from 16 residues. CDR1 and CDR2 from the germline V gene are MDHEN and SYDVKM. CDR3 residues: CASRSTGLEVYNEQFF. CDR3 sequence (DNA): TGTGCCAGCAGATCTACGGGACTAGAGGTCTACAATGAGCAGTTCTTC.

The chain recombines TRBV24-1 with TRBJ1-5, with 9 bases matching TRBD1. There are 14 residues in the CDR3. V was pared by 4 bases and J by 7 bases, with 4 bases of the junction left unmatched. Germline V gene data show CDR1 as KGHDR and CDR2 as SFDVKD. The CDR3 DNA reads TGTGCCACCAGTGAGCCCGACAGGGGGCAGCCCCAGCATTTT. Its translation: CATSEPDRGQPQHF.

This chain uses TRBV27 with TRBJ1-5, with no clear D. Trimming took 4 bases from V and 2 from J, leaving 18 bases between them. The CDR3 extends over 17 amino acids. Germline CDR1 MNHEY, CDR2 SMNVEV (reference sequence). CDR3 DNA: TGTGCCAGCAGTTCCAGTAACATGGGGATGGGCAATCAGCCCCAGCATTTT. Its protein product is CASSSSNMGMGNQPQHF.

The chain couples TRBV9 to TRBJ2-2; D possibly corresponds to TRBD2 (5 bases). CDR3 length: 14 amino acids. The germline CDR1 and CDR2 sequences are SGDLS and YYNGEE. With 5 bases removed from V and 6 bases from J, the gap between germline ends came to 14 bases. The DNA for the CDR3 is TGTGCCAGCAGTGCAACTAGTGGTCCCGGGGAGCTGTTTTTT. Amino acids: CASSATSGPGELFF.

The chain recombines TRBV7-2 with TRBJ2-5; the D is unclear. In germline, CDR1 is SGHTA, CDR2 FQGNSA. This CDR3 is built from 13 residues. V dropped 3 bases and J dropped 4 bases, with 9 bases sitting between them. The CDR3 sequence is CASSLGRPETQYF. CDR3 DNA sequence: TGTGCCAGCAGCTTGGGCCGCCCAGAGACCCAGTACTTC.

This chain's CDR3 is CASSVGNRYGYTF. CDR3 coding DNA: TGTGCCAGCAGTGTAGGGAACCGCTATGGCTACACCTTC. This chain links TRBV2 with TRBJ1-2; no clear D. Trimming removed 4 bases at V and 4 bases at J, with 10 bases between. The CDR3 length is 13 residues. Germline-derived CDR1 and CDR2 are SNHLY and FYNNEI.

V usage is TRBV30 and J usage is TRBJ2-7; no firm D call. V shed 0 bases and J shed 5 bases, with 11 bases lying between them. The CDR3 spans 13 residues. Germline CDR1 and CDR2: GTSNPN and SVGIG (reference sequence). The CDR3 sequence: CAWSVGWADEQYF. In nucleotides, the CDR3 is TGTGCCTGGAGTGTGGGGTGGGCTGACGAGCAGTACTTC.

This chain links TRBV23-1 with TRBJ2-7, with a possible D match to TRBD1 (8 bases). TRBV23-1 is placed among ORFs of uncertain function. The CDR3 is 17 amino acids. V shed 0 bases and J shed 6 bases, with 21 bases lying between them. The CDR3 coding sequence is TGCGCCAGCAGTCAATCGGATAGGACAGGGAGGGAGGGCGAGCAGTACTTC. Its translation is CASSQSDRTGREGEQYF.

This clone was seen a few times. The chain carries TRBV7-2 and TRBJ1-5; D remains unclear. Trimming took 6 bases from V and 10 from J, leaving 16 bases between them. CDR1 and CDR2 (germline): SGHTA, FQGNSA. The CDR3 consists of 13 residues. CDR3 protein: CASSRGGEPPQHF. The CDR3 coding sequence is TGTGCCAGCAGTCGGGGTGGGGAGCCCCCCCAGCATTTT.

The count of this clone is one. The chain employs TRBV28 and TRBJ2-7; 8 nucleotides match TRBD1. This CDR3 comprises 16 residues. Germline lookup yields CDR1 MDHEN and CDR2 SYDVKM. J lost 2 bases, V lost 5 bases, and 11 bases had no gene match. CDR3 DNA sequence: TGTGCCAGCAGTCCGGACAGGGCTCAAGAGACCTACGAGCAGTACTTC. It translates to CASSPDRAQETYEQYF.

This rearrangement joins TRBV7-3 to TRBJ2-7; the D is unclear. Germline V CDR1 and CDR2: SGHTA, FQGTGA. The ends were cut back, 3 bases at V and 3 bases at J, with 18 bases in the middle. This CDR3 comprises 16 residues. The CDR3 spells CASSLPQLGAGYEQYF. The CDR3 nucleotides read TGTGCCAGCAGCTTGCCTCAGTTAGGTGCAGGCTACGAGCAGTACTTC.

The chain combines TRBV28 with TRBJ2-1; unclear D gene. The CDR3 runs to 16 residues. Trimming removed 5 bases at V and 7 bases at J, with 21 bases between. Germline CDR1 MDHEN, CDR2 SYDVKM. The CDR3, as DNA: TGTGCCAGCAGTCTAAACGCCGGGTCCGGTCCAAATGAGCAGTTCTTC. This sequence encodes CASSLNAGSGPNEQFF.

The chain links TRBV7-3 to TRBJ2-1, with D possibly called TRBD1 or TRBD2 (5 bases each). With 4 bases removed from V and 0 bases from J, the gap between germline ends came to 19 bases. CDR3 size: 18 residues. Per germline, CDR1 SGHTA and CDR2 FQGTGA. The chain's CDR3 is CASSSPGRGPSSYNEQFF. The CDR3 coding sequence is TGTGCCAGCAGCTCCCCCGGACGGGGCCCCAGCTCCTACAATGAGCAGTTCTTC.

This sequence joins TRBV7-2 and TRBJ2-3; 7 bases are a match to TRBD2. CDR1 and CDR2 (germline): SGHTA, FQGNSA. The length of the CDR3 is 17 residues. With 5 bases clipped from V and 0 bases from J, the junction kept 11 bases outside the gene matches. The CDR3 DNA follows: TGTGCCAGCAGCCCCCGAAAGGCTAGCGGAAGCACAGATACGCAGTATTTT. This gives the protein CASSPRKASGSTDTQYF.

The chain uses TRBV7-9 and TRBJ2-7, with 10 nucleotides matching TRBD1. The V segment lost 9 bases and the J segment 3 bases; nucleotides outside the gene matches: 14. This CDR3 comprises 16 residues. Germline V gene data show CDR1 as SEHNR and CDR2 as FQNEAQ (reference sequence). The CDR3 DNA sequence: TGTGCCAGGTCCAGGGAGGGACAGGGGTCAGGCTACGAGCAGTACTTC. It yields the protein CARSREGQGSGYEQYF.

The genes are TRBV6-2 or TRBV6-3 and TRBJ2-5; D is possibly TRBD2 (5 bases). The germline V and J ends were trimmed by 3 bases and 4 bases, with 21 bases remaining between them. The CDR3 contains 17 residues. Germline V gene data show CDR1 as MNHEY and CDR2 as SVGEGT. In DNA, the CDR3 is TGTGCCAGCAGTTATCGCCCCCTTCTAGCCTCCGGAGAGACCCAGTACTTC. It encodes CASSYRPLLASGETQYF.

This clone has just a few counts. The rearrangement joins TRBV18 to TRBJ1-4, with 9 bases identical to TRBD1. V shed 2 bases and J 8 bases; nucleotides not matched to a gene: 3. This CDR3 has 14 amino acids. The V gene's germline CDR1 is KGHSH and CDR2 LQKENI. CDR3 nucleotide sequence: TGTGCCAGCTCACCAAACAGGGGGCAGGAAAAACTGTTTTTT. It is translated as CASSPNRGQEKLFF.

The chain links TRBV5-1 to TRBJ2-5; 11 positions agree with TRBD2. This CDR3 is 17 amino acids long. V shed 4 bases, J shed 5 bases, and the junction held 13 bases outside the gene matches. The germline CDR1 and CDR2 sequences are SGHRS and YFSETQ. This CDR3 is CASSVQPSGGTLETQYF. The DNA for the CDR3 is TGCGCCAGCAGCGTGCAACCTAGCGGGGGGACCCTGGAGACCCAGTACTTC.